This entry concerns a single T cell receptor beta chain. Its antigen is unknown. This entry belongs to a study of OX40 agonist ivuxolimab in advanced cancers. Across the whole study: Patients enrolled in dose escalation were diagnosed with hepatocellular carcinoma, melanoma, renal cell or head and neck cancer. The eligibility criteria allowed prior anti-PD-1, anti-PD-L1 or anti-CTLA-4 therapy, and 30% to 45% had some.

Study results and caveats: On average, CD8+ T cells had more expanded clones than CD4+.

Trimming took off 10 bases at V and 0 bases at J, with 12 bases between the two ends. CDR3 size: 14 residues. The germline CDR1 and CDR2 sequences are SNHLY and FYNNEI. TCRdb's copy holds only in-frame clones and misses some; the assay was immunoSEQ multiplex PCR. The sample lists about 61,000 clones; less than 90% were seen once. This sequence was found in an adult with an advanced solid tumor such as melanoma, head and neck, liver or kidney cancer. The V gene is TRBV2, the J gene TRBJ1-4; D remains ambiguous. Specimen: CD4+ or CD8+ T cells sorted from blood, collected in a trial of the OX40 agonist ivuxolimab. The CDR3 reads CATGERPTNEKLFF. CDR3 nucleotides: TGTGCCACCGGGGAGCGACCAACTAATGAAAAACTGTTTTTT.